This T cell receptor beta chain was profiled in a study of human T cells and chemical hapten exposure. On the study more broadly: Among samples, TCR yields varied mainly because of small differences in pooled library volume.

There are many counts of this clonotype. The target antigen is unknown. The time point is: patch test 2, 6 weeks after DPC sensitization. As for treatment: therapeutic diphenylcyclopropenone sensitization with weekly scalp DPC. The CDR3 is 14 amino acids. CDR1 and CDR2 (germline): SGDLS, YYNGEE. The V gene lost 2 bases and the J gene lost 6 bases, with 13 bases spanning the gap. Study-level results: Patch test score showed a positive correlation with PT1 expanded TCR counts.

As the library was built, unique molecular identifiers were attached to individual cDNA molecules. Authors' data handling: Counting gave a median of around 100,000 TCRs per sample, with values ranging from roughly 20,000 to 700,000. TCRdb used MiXCR to reprocess the RACE reads, holding one entry per CDR3 protein. TCRdb's processing, not the authors' own work, is the source of the V and J calls. This table holds tens of thousands of distinct CDR3 sequences, over 9.5% found once. The genes are TRBV9 and TRBJ2-3, with unresolved D. The source of this sequence is a woman between 45 and 65 years old with alopecia areata. Some clones in this sample may be carry-over from other donors' samples. The sample here was whole blood, taken in connection with sensitization to the hapten diphenylcyclopropenone (DPC). The CDR3: CASSVGPAGDTQYF. In nucleotides, the CDR3 is TGTGCCAGCAGCGTTGGGCCGGCTGGGGATACGCAGTATTTT. Full variable domain (missing parts from reference TRBV9 and TRBJ2-3): DSGVTQTPKHLITATGQRVTLRCSPRSGDLSVYWYQQSLDQGLQFLIQYYNGEERAKGNILERFSAQQFPDLHSELNLSSLELGDSALYFCASSVGPAGDTQYFGPGTRLTVL.